This TCR beta chain stems from a study of cytomegalovirus exposure and HLA in healthy donors. J was trimmed by 5 bases and V by 4 bases; bases with no gene match: 6. The CDR3 is 15 amino acids. Germline CDR1 reads SGHRS; CDR2 reads YFSETQ. Samples came from healthy bone marrow donors. For this clone: The antigen remains unidentified.

Study observations and caveats: Among the CMV-associated chains, a few were confirmed in vitro as specific for CMV antigens. Listed as cytomegalovirus-associated were over 150 TCR beta chains.

Use of 60 Vbeta and 13 Jbeta primers characterized the PCR. The method was immunoSEQ multiplex PCR; TCRdb's version includes in-frame clones alone and lacks a portion of them. The repertoire shows roughly 100,000 clones; the top ten hold around 0.6%. The origin of this receptor is a man aged 45-65 years in good health and CMV-seronegative. Sequencing was done on a sample of PBMCs. The gene calls are TRBV5-1 and TRBJ2-3; 11 bases align to TRBD1. The CDR3 coding sequence is TGCGCCAGCAGCATGGGACAGGGGGGCATAGATACGCAGTATTTT. Protein product: CASSMGQGGIDTQYF.